These 23 T cell receptor beta chains were all obtained from the same sample, sequenced in a study of blood T cell repertoires in COVID-19. Sequenced by immunoSEQ multiplex PCR; TCRdb stores in-frame clones only, minus some. The repertoire holds about 240,000 clones, with roughly 82% as singletons. Specimen: peripheral blood. The receptors here all came from a man older than 75 with acute or convalescent COVID-19.

The chain recombines TRBV5-4 with TRBJ1-1; weak D call: TRBD1 (6 bases). The CDR3 runs to 13 residues. CDR1 is SGHNT and CDR2 is YYREEE in the germline V gene (reference sequence). Trimming took off 5 bases at V and 6 bases at J, with 14 bases between the two ends. The CDR3 DNA is TGTGCCAGCAGACCACAGGGTCCCGCTGAAGCTTTCTTT. Its protein is CASRPQGPAEAFF.

This clone was observed a handful of times. The V and J genes are TRBV19 and TRBJ2-6, with a weak D call TRBD1 (5 bases). CDR1 LNHDA and CDR2 SQIVND come from the germline V gene (reference sequence). V lost 5 bases to trimming and J lost 0 bases, with 11 bases between them. This CDR3 has 16 residues. The CDR3 sequence is CASSAQGFSGANVLTF. The CDR3 region has the DNA TGTGCCAGTAGTGCGCAGGGTTTCTCTGGGGCCAACGTCCTGACTTTC.

Only a few counts were recorded for this clone. The V call is TRBV28, the J call TRBJ1-5; TRBD1 might be the D (6 bases). Germline loops: CDR1 MDHEN, CDR2 SYDVKM. The CDR3 loop spans 15 amino acids. Trimming stripped 1 base from V and 4 bases from J, with 11 bases between. DNA of the CDR3: TGTGCCAGCAGTTTATCGGACAGACTAAATCAGCCCCAGCATTTT. Protein sequence: CASSLSDRLNQPQHF.

The gene calls are TRBV5-1 and TRBJ2-3; 10 nucleotides agree with TRBD1. The CDR3 length is 15 residues. Germline-derived CDR1 and CDR2 are SGHRS and YFSETQ. The ends lost 4 bases at V and 8 bases at J; junction bases unmatched: 10. The CDR3 DNA is TGCGCCAGCAGCCCCCGACAGGGGGCAAGGGGTACGCAGTATTTT. Protein: CASSPRQGARGTQYF.

The chain recombines TRBV11-2 with TRBJ2-7; D gene ambiguous. With 4 bases removed from V and 2 bases from J, the gap between germline ends came to 15 bases. CDR1 is SGHAT and CDR2 is FQNNGV in the germline V gene. The CDR3 consists of 15 residues. The DNA for the CDR3 is TGTGCCAGCAGCTCGCGACTTTCACAAACCTACGAGCAGTACTTC. Amino acid sequence: CASSSRLSQTYEQYF.

This clone was recorded a few times. The genes are TRBV29-1 and TRBJ1-5, with D maybe TRBD1 (6 bases). The V and J ends lost 5 bases and 3 bases respectively, with 11 bases between them. Germline lookup yields CDR1 SQVTM and CDR2 ANQGSEA. The CDR3 totals 13 residues. CDR3 DNA sequence: TGCAGCGTTCGGGACAACATCAATCAGCCCCAGCATTTT. This translates into CSVRDNINQPQHF.

V gene TRBV29-1 combines with J gene TRBJ2-1, with a tentative D call TRBD2 (6 bases). Germline values: CDR1 SQVTM, CDR2 ANQGSEA. This CDR3 contains 13 residues. The CDR3: CSSGAAPLNEQFF. The CDR3 DNA is TGCAGTTCGGGAGCGGCACCACTCAATGAGCAGTTCTTC.

There are a few counts of this clone. J is TRBJ1-2 and V is TRBV28; D is possibly TRBD1 (5 bases). CDR1 and CDR2 (germline): MDHEN, SYDVKM. This CDR3 is built from 12 residues. With 6 bases removed from V and 7 bases from J, the gap between germline ends came to 12 bases. CDR3 amino acids: CASRAGFSGYTF. In DNA, the CDR3 is TGTGCCAGCAGGGCAGGGTTCAGTGGCTACACCTTC.

CDR3 protein: CASSPRGGIDTEAFF. For the CDR3, the DNA is TGCGCCAGCAGCCCAAGGGGGGGGATCGACACTGAAGCTTTCTTT. The gene calls are TRBV5-1 and TRBJ1-1, with a weak D call TRBD1 (6 bases). The CDR3 loop spans 15 amino acids. Trimming took 4 bases from V and 3 from J, leaving 16 bases between them. Germline V gene lookup returns CDR1 SGHRS and CDR2 YFSETQ.

V and J are TRBV29-1 and TRBJ1-2; maybe TRBD1 (5 bases). In germline, CDR1 is SQVTM, CDR2 ANQGSEA. V was trimmed by 4 bases and J by 7 bases, leaving 13 bases between them. The CDR3 is 12 residues long. The CDR3 DNA is TGCAGCGTTGGCGGCTGGGGGGTTGGCTACACCTTC. It encodes CSVGGWGVGYTF.

This clone was observed a handful of times. The chain carries TRBV5-6 and TRBJ1-1, with 8 bases fitting TRBD1. There are 13 residues in the CDR3. Germline-derived CDR1 and CDR2 are SGHDT and YYEEEE. V shed 5 bases and J 5 bases; nucleotides not matched to a gene: 5. CDR3 bases: TGTGCCAGCAGAGACAGGGGAACGACTGAAGCTTTCTTT. Its protein product is CASRDRGTTEAFF.

This clone appeared a single time. The rearrangement uses TRBV5-1 and TRBJ2-7; tentative D call: TRBD1 (6 bases). The CDR3 consists of 16 residues. Trimming left V 0 bases short and J 2 bases short, with 15 bases between. Per germline, CDR1 SGHRS and CDR2 YFSETQ. The CDR3 nucleotides are TGCGCCAGCAGCTTGGGGGCTGGGGGCGGCCCCTACGAGCAGTACTTC. This sequence encodes CASSLGAGGGPYEQYF.

V is TRBV11-2 and J is TRBJ2-1; a possible D gene is TRBD2 (6 bases). V lost 1 base, J lost 8 bases, and 6 bases lay in between. The CDR3 runs to 12 residues. Germline loops: CDR1 SGHAT, CDR2 FQNNGV. CDR3 sequence reads: CASSLGGDEQFF. CDR3 nucleotide sequence: TGTGCCAGCAGCTTAGGGGGGGATGAGCAGTTCTTC.

This chain connects TRBV28 to TRBJ1-1; TRBD1 might be the D (6 bases). Germline V gene sequence: CDR1 MDHEN, CDR2 SYDVKM. This CDR3 has 15 amino acids. The germline V and J ends were trimmed by 1 base and 4 bases, with 13 bases remaining between them. The CDR3 region is CASSLFAPRGTEAFF. CDR3 sequence (DNA): TGTGCCAGCAGTTTATTTGCTCCCAGGGGCACTGAAGCTTTCTTT. Supplemented by reference TRBV28 and TRBJ1-1, the full variable domain reads DVKVTQSSRYLVKRTGEKVFLECVQDMDHENMFWYRQDPGLGLRLIYFSYDVKMKEKGDIPEGYSVSREKKERFSLILESASTNQTSMYLCASSLFAPRGTEAFFGQGTRLTVV.

CDR3 in amino acids: CASSSGQGWTQYF. CDR3 sequence (DNA): TGTGCCAGCAGCTCGGGACAGGGCTGGACCCAGTACTTC. The chain is built from TRBV7-9 and TRBJ2-5; 9 bases are shared with TRBD1. This CDR3 comprises 13 residues. Per the germline V gene, CDR1 is SEHNR and CDR2 is FQNEAQ (reference sequence). V dropped 4 bases and J dropped 7; count of bases not matched to a gene: 4.

The J gene is TRBJ1-3, the V gene TRBV5-1, with 8 bases fitting TRBD1. With 1 base clipped from V and 0 bases from J, the junction kept 12 bases outside the gene matches. CDR3 length equals 19 residues. Germline-derived CDR1 and CDR2 are SGHRS and YFSETQ. The CDR3 here is CASSLRSPGTGASGNTIYF. CDR3 in DNA: TGCGCCAGCAGCTTGAGAAGTCCCGGGACAGGAGCCTCTGGAAACACCATATATTTT.

The chain employs TRBV18 and TRBJ1-6; tentative D call: TRBD1 (5 bases). Germline V lookup: CDR1 KGHSH, CDR2 LQKENI. V shed 5 bases and J shed 7 bases, with 12 bases lying between them. This CDR3 has 14 residues. For the CDR3, the DNA is TGTGCCAGCTCAAATCAGGGTTCAAATTCACCCCTCCACTTT. It yields the protein CASSNQGSNSPLHF.

The rearrangement uses TRBV2 and TRBJ1-6; D is unresolved. Trimming took off 7 bases at V and 5 bases at J, with 12 bases between the two ends. Germline V gene lookup returns CDR1 SNHLY and CDR2 FYNNEI. The CDR3 sequence is 14 residues long. The CDR3 nucleotides read TGTGCCAGCACTCGGGGTTCCAATAATTCACCCCTCCACTTT. Encoded protein: CASTRGSNNSPLHF.

This chain joins TRBV7-8 and TRBJ2-1; 8 bases map to TRBD1. The CDR3 spans 15 residues. CDR1 is SGHVS, CDR2 FQNEAQ, per germline. V lost 6 bases, J lost 6 bases, and 10 bases stayed unmatched. The CDR3 region is CASSLDRAVFNEQFF. The CDR3 region has the DNA TGTGCCAGCAGTTTGGACAGGGCCGTTTTCAATGAGCAGTTCTTC.

V and J are TRBV5-5 and TRBJ1-1; 7 bases fit TRBD1. CDR3 length equals 17 residues. Germline V gene data show CDR1 as SGHKS and CDR2 as YYEKEE (reference sequence). Trimming at V came to 2 bases and at J to 3 bases, leaving 13 bases not matched to a gene. CDR3 residues: CASSLGTDMLLDTEAFF. As DNA, the CDR3 is TGTGCCAGCAGCTTAGGGACAGATATGCTGTTGGACACTGAAGCTTTCTTT.

The V and J genes are TRBV29-1 and TRBJ1-5; D gene unclear. Per the germline V gene, CDR1 is SQVTM and CDR2 is ANQGSEA. This CDR3 contains 13 residues. The V and J ends lost 4 bases and 3 bases respectively, with 10 bases between them. CDR3 protein: CSVGGSLNQPQHF. In DNA, the CDR3 is TGCAGCGTTGGTGGGAGCCTCAATCAGCCCCAGCATTTT.

There are a few counts of this clone. V and J are TRBV7-2 and TRBJ1-2, with a possible D match to TRBD1 (6 bases). The V end lost 3 bases, the J end lost 8 bases, and 7 bases lay between the germline ends. CDR3 length: 11 amino acids. Per germline, CDR1 SGHTA and CDR2 FQGNSA. The CDR3 loop is CASSFGGGYTF. DNA for the CDR3: TGTGCCAGCAGCTTTGGGGGCGGCTACACCTTC. Full variable domain (outside the CDR3, taken from reference TRBV7-2 and TRBJ1-2): GAGVSQSPSNKVTEKGKDVELRCDPISGHTALYWYRQSLGQGLEFLIYFQGNSAPDKSGLPSDRFSAERTGGSVSTLTIQRTQQEDSAVYLCASSFGGGYTFGSGTRLTVV.

This clone has just a few counts. This chain connects TRBV6-2 or TRBV6-3 to TRBJ2-2; D is perhaps TRBD1 (6 bases). The CDR3 is 14 residues long. Between the trimmed V and J ends, which lost 6 bases and 5 bases, there was a span of 13 bases. Germline values: CDR1 MNHEY, CDR2 SVGEGT. The CDR3 loop is CASSPFTGTGELFF. In DNA form, the CDR3 reads TGTGCCAGCAGCCCTTTTACAGGGACCGGGGAGCTGTTTTTT.